The clone carrying this T cell receptor beta chain was seen only a few times. TCRdb redid the calling of the 5' RACE reads with MiXCR, one entry per CDR3 protein. The profile covers 550,000 to 700,000 distinct CDR3 sequences, with approximately 15% appearing a single time and about 7.4% taken by the ten largest. These data belong to a study of T-cell memory formation after mild COVID-19. Trimming left V 4 bases short and J 1 base short, with 4 bases between. CDR3 size: 12 residues. CDR1 is SGHAT and CDR2 is FQNNGV in the germline V gene. This sequence was found in an adult woman who had mild COVID-19 (a few samples of this study predate the infection). Cell type and time point are not known. The sample taken for sequencing was PBMCs or a T cell subset sorted from them (not recorded which). The V and J genes are TRBV11-2 and TRBJ1-2; D is undetermined. The CDR3 reads CASSSINYGYTF. The CDR3 coding sequence is TGTGCCAGCAGCTCCATTAACTATGGCTACACCTTC.